The 27 T cell receptor beta chains below were found in one sample sequenced in a study of blood T cell repertoires in COVID-19. Clones were sequenced by immunoSEQ multiplex PCR, and TCRdb holds only the in-frame ones, with some missing. The table shows approximately 41,000 clones, with around 82% occurring only once. The sequencing sample was made of peripheral blood. Receptors were obtained from a man aged 40-55 years with active or convalescent COVID-19.

This chain uses TRBV7-9 with TRBJ2-7; 7 bases are a match to TRBD1. Germline CDR1 is SEHNR and CDR2 is FQNEAQ (reference sequence). Trimming at V came to 3 bases and at J to 7 bases, leaving 24 bases not matched to a gene. This CDR3 contains 19 residues. The CDR3 loop is CASSFLPFRQGVIPGEQYF. The CDR3 region has the DNA TGTGCCAGCAGCTTTCTACCGTTCAGACAGGGAGTAATCCCCGGGGAGCAGTACTTC.

The J gene is TRBJ2-1, the V gene TRBV6-1, with D unresolved. V was clipped by 3 bases and J by 0 bases, with 12 bases between them. There are 16 residues in the CDR3. Germline lookup yields CDR1 MNHNS and CDR2 SASEGT. The CDR3 coding sequence is TGTGCCAGCAGTGATTCCACAGTTTACTCCTACAATGAGCAGTTCTTC. Its translation: CASSDSTVYSYNEQFF.

The genes are TRBV10-3 and TRBJ1-5, with TRBD1 matching 7 bases. The junction had 6 bases not matched to a gene; V was cut back by 4 bases and J by 6 bases. Germline V gene sequence: CDR1 ENHRY, CDR2 SYGVKD. This CDR3 has 14 residues. The CDR3 DNA follows: TGTGCCATCAGTGGGACAGGTTTAGGTCAGCCCCAGCATTTT. It is translated as CAISGTGLGQPQHF.

The chain is built from TRBV27 and TRBJ2-1; D may be TRBD1 (6 bases). Germline V lookup: CDR1 MNHEY, CDR2 SMNVEV (reference sequence). V dropped 8 bases and J dropped 6 bases, with 17 bases sitting between them. This CDR3 spans 14 amino acids. CDR3 sequence (DNA): TGTGCCAGCGGAGCCTTCTTACAGGGCAATGAGCAGTTCTTC. This encodes CASGAFLQGNEQFF.

The V gene is TRBV7-3, the J gene TRBJ2-1, with TRBD2 matching over 8 bases. V was pared by 5 bases and J by 7 bases, with 10 bases of the junction left unmatched. The CDR3 is 15 amino acids. Germline CDR1 and CDR2: SGHTA and FQGTGA. CDR3 bases: TGTGCCAGCAGCGACCTGGGAAGCGGGAGAAATGAGCAGTTCTTC. Its translation is CASSDLGSGRNEQFF.

The rearrangement joins TRBV23-1 to TRBJ2-6; D might be TRBD1 (7 bases). Being an ORF, TRBV23-1 has a function that is uncertain. The CDR3 sequence is 22 residues long. The V end was cut by 0 bases, the J end by 0 bases, with 24 bases between. The CDR3 loop reads CASSQSYSGDSTGPSGANVLTF. The DNA of the CDR3 is TGCGCCAGCAGTCAATCGTATAGTGGGGACTCGACAGGGCCCTCTGGGGCCAACGTCCTGACTTTC.

The genes are TRBV7-3 and TRBJ2-2, with TRBD1 as a possible D gene (5 bases). The CDR3 extends over 16 amino acids. Germline CDR1 is SGHTA and CDR2 is FQGTGA. V was clipped by 5 bases and J by 5 bases, with 18 bases between them. The CDR3 is CASSPRPGAVTGELFF. In DNA, the CDR3 is TGTGCCAGCAGCCCTAGGCCTGGGGCCGTGACCGGGGAGCTGTTTTTT.

V gene TRBV7-9 combines with J gene TRBJ1-2, with 7 bases lining up with TRBD1. The CDR3 sequence is 12 residues long. V shed 5 bases, J shed 7 bases, and the junction held 4 bases outside the gene matches. Germline values: CDR1 SEHNR, CDR2 FQNEAQ (reference sequence). In nucleotides, the CDR3 is TGTGCCAGCAGCCAAGACAGGGTTGGCTACACCTTC. Translation: CASSQDRVGYTF.

The chain carries TRBV2 and TRBJ1-5; tentative D call: TRBD1 (6 bases). Germline lookup yields CDR1 SNHLY and CDR2 FYNNEI. This CDR3 spans 16 amino acids. V dropped 6 bases and J dropped 3 bases, with 18 bases sitting between them. Here the CDR3 DNA reads TGTGCCAGCAGGGCCGGGACATTTTTCGACAATCAGCCCCAGCATTTT. Residues: CASRAGTFFDNQPQHF.

This clone was seen only a few times. This chain links TRBV19 with TRBJ1-4; no firm D call. The CDR3 contains 15 residues. Germline V CDR1 and CDR2: LNHDA, SQIVND (reference sequence). V gave up 5 bases and J gave up 2 bases, with 12 bases separating them. CDR3 in amino acids: CASSSGLGTNEKLFF. The CDR3 nucleotides are TGTGCCAGTAGTTCTGGGCTGGGCACTAATGAAAAACTGTTTTTT.

This chain links TRBV2 with TRBJ2-1; D is perhaps TRBD2 (6 bases). With 7 bases removed from V and 9 bases from J, the gap between germline ends came to 19 bases. This CDR3 has 14 amino acids. The germline V gene has CDR1 SNHLY and CDR2 FYNNEI. The CDR3 DNA reads as TGTGCCAGCATTTCCACTAGCAGTCGACGTGAGCAGTTCTTC. Its translation is CASISTSSRREQFF.

This clone was recorded only once. The chain has TRBV10-3 and TRBJ2-7; the match to TRBD2 covers 7 bases. The J segment lost 5 bases and the V segment lost 7 bases, leaving 14 bases of the junction unmatched. There are 15 residues in the CDR3. CDR1 ENHRY and CDR2 SYGVKD come from the germline V gene. The CDR3 nucleotides read TGTGCCATCACGCGGACCACGGGGGGAACCCACGAGCAGTACTTC. It specifies CAITRTTGGTHEQYF.

This clone was observed once. V and J are TRBV7-3 and TRBJ2-7; D uncertain. Germline CDR1 and CDR2: SGHTA and FQGTGA. V was cut by 9 bases and J by 2 bases, with 11 bases left in between. The CDR3 length is 12 residues. The CDR3, as DNA: TGTGCCAGACGCCCTAGTCCCTACGAGCAGTACTTC. Encoded protein: CARRPSPYEQYF.

This chain connects TRBV27 to TRBJ2-7; 9 positions agree with TRBD1. The J segment lost 2 bases and the V segment lost 2 bases, leaving 10 bases of the junction unmatched. Germline values: CDR1 MNHEY, CDR2 SMNVEV (reference sequence). CDR3 length: 17 residues. CDR3 residues: CASSLRTGGPLPYEQYF. For the CDR3, the DNA is TGTGCCAGCAGTTTACGAACAGGGGGCCCCTTACCCTACGAGCAGTACTTC.

The chain recombines TRBV7-8 with TRBJ1-3; D not certain. Germline CDR1 reads SGHVS; CDR2 reads FQNEAQ. The length of the CDR3 is 18 residues. V lost 2 bases to trimming and J lost 0 bases, with 17 bases between them. CDR3 sequence (DNA): TGTGCCAGCAGCTTATATGGTTCGGGTGGCATCTCTGGAAACACCATATATTTT. As protein: CASSLYGSGGISGNTIYF.

The chain employs TRBV27 and TRBJ1-6, with 7 nucleotides matching TRBD1. This CDR3 comprises 14 residues. Trimming cost V 7 bases and J 7 bases; bases outside gene matches: 7. CDR1 is MNHEY, CDR2 SMNVEV, per germline (reference sequence). This CDR3 reads CASNRQGPNSPLHF. The CDR3, as DNA: TGTGCCAGCAATAGACAGGGTCCAAATTCACCCCTCCACTTT.

The CDR3 loop is CASSLGGLAGAAEQFF. The CDR3 bases are TGTGCCAGCAGCTTAGGGGGCCTAGCGGGAGCGGCTGAGCAGTTCTTC. The chain recombines TRBV7-7 with TRBJ2-1, with 10 bases that match TRBD2. The trim removed 1 base at V and 9 bases at J, leaving 9 bases unmatched. The germline V gene has CDR1 SSHAT and CDR2 FNYEAQ (reference sequence). The CDR3 runs 16 residues.

The chain links TRBV5-1 to TRBJ1-1, with TRBD1 identical over 11 bases. In germline, CDR1 is SGHRS, CDR2 YFSETQ. J gave up 8 bases and V 4 bases, and 10 bases lay outside the gene matches. The CDR3 extends over 15 amino acids. CDR3 coding DNA: TGCGCCAGCAGCGCCGAGGGGACAGGGGGTGGAGAAGCTTTCTTT. Translation gives CASSAEGTGGGEAFF.

The V call is TRBV7-9, the J call TRBJ2-3; the D gene is possibly TRBD2 (5 bases). V dropped 5 bases and J dropped 0 bases, with 18 bases sitting between them. From germline, CDR1 is SEHNR and CDR2 FQNEAQ (reference sequence). The CDR3 is 17 amino acids. CDR3 DNA: TGTGCCAGCAGCAACTCTCTCAGAGGGCCTAGCACAGATACGCAGTATTTT. Its protein product is CASSNSLRGPSTDTQYF.

The rearrangement joins TRBV6-5 to TRBJ1-2; TRBD1 matches at 8 bases. V gave up 6 bases and J gave up 5 bases; unmatched junction bases: 8. The germline CDR1 and CDR2 sequences are MNHEY and SVGAGI. This CDR3 contains 14 residues. The chain's CDR3 is CASSLGQGPYGYTF. The CDR3 DNA is TGTGCCAGCAGCCTAGGACAGGGCCCATATGGCTACACCTTC.

The rearrangement uses TRBV11-2 and TRBJ2-7, with 8 nucleotides matching TRBD2. The CDR3 has 14 amino acids. Germline values: CDR1 SGHAT, CDR2 FQNNGV. V gave up 2 bases and J gave up 6 bases; unmatched junction bases: 6. DNA of the CDR3: TGTGCCAGCAGCTTACAGGCGGGAGGACCCGAGCAGTACTTC. It specifies CASSLQAGGPEQYF.

The chain has TRBV11-2 and TRBJ2-1; D may be TRBD1 (6 bases). Looked up from germline, CDR1 is SGHAT and CDR2 is FQNNGV. The CDR3 runs 15 residues. V was trimmed by 4 bases and J by 0 bases, leaving 10 bases between them. The CDR3 DNA reads TGTGCCAGCAGCTCTGACAGGAGCTCCTACAATGAGCAGTTCTTC. This gives the protein CASSSDRSSYNEQFF.

The chain recombines TRBV28 with TRBJ2-3, with a tentative D call TRBD2 (5 bases). V was pared by 3 bases and J by 2 bases, with 12 bases between. Germline loops: CDR1 MDHEN, CDR2 SYDVKM. The CDR3 is made up of 15 amino acids. In DNA form, the CDR3 reads TGTGCCAGCAGTTTCAGAACGGAGGCCACAGATACGCAGTATTTT. Protein product: CASSFRTEATDTQYF.

The rearrangement links TRBV11-3 to TRBJ2-5, with D hard to call. The CDR3 is 17 residues long. Germline lookup yields CDR1 SGHNT and CDR2 YENEEA. The V end was cut by 0 bases, the J end by 5 bases, with 19 bases between. CDR3 in amino acids: CASSLDRLTWPRETQYF. The CDR3 DNA reads as TGTGCCAGCAGCTTAGATCGCCTGACTTGGCCCCGGGAGACCCAGTACTTC.

This clone was picked up one time. The chain recombines TRBV19 with TRBJ1-2; perhaps TRBD1 as D (5 bases). The CDR3 spans 15 residues. Germline CDR1 is LNHDA and CDR2 is SQIVND (reference sequence). V was shortened by 0 bases and J by 4 bases, with 12 bases between the two germline ends. CDR3 coding DNA: TGTGCCAGTAGTATAGATGGGGGGAACGCCTATGGCTACACCTTC. Translation: CASSIDGGNAYGYTF.

The rearrangement links TRBV27 to TRBJ2-1; D gene unclear. Between the trimmed V and J ends, which lost 8 bases and 3 bases, there was a span of 20 bases. The CDR3 consists of 16 residues. Looked up from germline, CDR1 is MNHEY and CDR2 is SMNVEV (reference sequence). The CDR3 nucleotides read TGTGCCAGCCGACACCCTGAGAATTTTGGCTACAATGAGCAGTTCTTC. Encoded protein: CASRHPENFGYNEQFF.

The chain is built from TRBV28 and TRBJ1-4; tentative D call: TRBD1 (6 bases). Looked up from germline, CDR1 is MDHEN and CDR2 is SYDVKM. V shed 9 bases and J shed 7 bases, with 12 bases lying between them. The CDR3 is 12 residues long. CDR3 in DNA: TGTGCCAGTAAACAGGGTGGTGAAAAACTGTTTTTT. The encoded protein is CASKQGGEKLFF.